The rows below give T cell receptor beta chains drawn from one sample of a study of T cell responses to AZD1222 COVID-19 vaccine. Generated by immunoSEQ multiplex PCR, the TCRdb table keeps only in-frame clones and is missing some. The data show around 150,000 clones, with around 92% seen just once and over 1.3% held by the top ten. The specimen comprised peripheral blood, sampled on day 0 of AZD1222 vaccination. The source is an adult in good health. CDR3s include the opening cysteine and the closing phenylalanine or tryptophan. The D gene is left open where the match is weak. Clone sizes are given selectively: once, few, many, or a class where the clone is expanded.

V gene	D gene	clone size	J gene	CDR3 DNA	CDR3 protein
TRBV7-9	TRBD2	-	TRBJ2-5	TGTGCCAGCAGCTTAGGGCTAGCGGGAGGGCCGGGAGGCCAAGAGACCCAGTACTTC	CASSLGLAGGPGGQETQYF
TRBV19	-	-	TRBJ1-5	TGTGCCAGTAGTATACGGGGGGCTAGCAATCAGCCCCAGCATTTT	CASSIRGASNQPQHF
TRBV19	TRBD2	-	TRBJ2-3	TGTGCCAGTAGTATAGCCTCCGGGACTAGGTGGGGCACAGATACGCAGTATTTT	CASSIASGTRWGTDTQYF
TRBV19	-	-	TRBJ1-4	TGTGCCAGTAGCAACAAGGCAAGGGATGGAGGTGAAAAACTGTTTTTT	CASSNKARDGGEKLFF
TRBV5-1	-	-	TRBJ2-6	TGCGCCAGCAGCTTGGGGATGGGACGCCTGAGCTCTGGGGCCAACGTCCTGACTTTC	CASSLGMGRLSSGANVLTF
TRBV7-2	-	-	TRBJ2-7	TGTGCTGTGACTAGGGGGGCTGGAACCTACGAGCAGTACTTC	CAVTRGAGTYEQYF
TRBV28	TRBD1	-	TRBJ1-1	TGTGCCAGCAGTACCCGGGACAGGGTGAACACTGAAGCTTTCTTT	CASSTRDRVNTEAFF
TRBV18	-	-	TRBJ2-1	TGTGCCAGCTCACCAAGGACGATCAATGAGCAGTTCTTC	CASSPRTINEQFF
TRBV3-1/TRBV3-2	-	-	TRBJ1-6	TGTGCCAGCAGCCAAGATTGGAATTCACCCTTCCACTTT	CASSQDWNSPFHF
TRBV4-1	-	-	TRBJ1-3	TGCGCCAGCAGCCAGACGGGCGGAAACACCATATATTTT	CASSQTGGNTIYF
TRBV12-5	-	-	TRBJ2-1	TGTGCTAGTGGTTTGGGGGGAATGAATGAGCAGTTCTTC	CASGLGGMNEQFF
TRBV24-1	-	once	TRBJ2-7	TGTGCCACCAGTGATCGGGGGATAGGCGAGCAGTACTTC	CATSDRGIGEQYF
TRBV6-5	-	-	TRBJ1-2	TGTGCCAGCAGCCCGCCGGGGGGGGCTCACTATGGCTACACCTTC	CASSPPGGAHYGYTF
TRBV6-1	-	-	TRBJ1-1	TGTGCCAGCAGTGAAACCCAGGTTAGCGTTGAAGCTTTCTTT	CASSETQVSVEAFF
TRBV18	-	-	TRBJ1-1	TGTGCCAGCTCACCCTACTCCACAGGGAACACTGAAGCTTTCTTT	CASSPYSTGNTEAFF